This T cell receptor (beta chain) was identified during a study of Ad26.COV2.S vaccination and SARS-CoV-2 variants (dated by TCRdb to the early 2020s). Regarding the research as a whole: Donors in the vaccine arm were drawn from COV1001, a phase I-IIa trial of Ad26.COV2.S in healthy adults that was multicentre, randomized, double-blind and placebo-controlled. Dosing of Ad26.COV2.S was intramuscular, at either 5x10^10 or 1x10^11 viral particles, delivered as one shot or as two shots spaced 56 days apart. Blinding of investigators to trial group allocation was maintained during experiments and outcome assessment. The TCR-sequenced set comprised around 30 samples: approximately 19 Ad26.COV2.S vaccine recipients, 5 placebo recipients and 8 SARS-CoV-2 convalescent individuals. TCRbeta repertoire sequencing served as the tool for gauging how specific and how broad the SARS-CoV-2-reactive T cell receptors were following Ad26.COV2.S vaccination. Trial participants were randomized into five groups of five, in which low-dose or high-dose Ad26.COV2.S was given once or twice, or placebo was given on both occasions.

Results the study describes overall, beyond this receptor: Vaccine and placebo recipients had similar non-spike TCR breadth, a finding consistent with the vaccine containing only spike. Higher spike-specific TCR breadth was observed in Ad26.COV2.S recipients than in placebo recipients (P = 0.0014). The study was not powered to compare responses between vaccine doses or regimens. The authors noted that total T cell responses may have been underestimated by the TCR breadth and depth analyses. After vaccination, spike-specific CD8+ and CD4+ T cell responses were reported to show substantial breadth.

The treatment or condition label, read with the paper, signifies: roughly 18 received Ad26.COV2.S at low or high dose, single or two shots; roughly five received placebo; per-sample allocation not given. For vaccine and placebo recipients, the sequenced repertoires came from samples collected on day 63 after the first injection. Cohort 1b enrolled fewer than 30 adults aged 18-55 years at a single site in Boston, USA, between 29 July and 7 August 2020. Ad26.COV2.S was a replication-incompetent adenovirus type 26 vector that expressed a prefusion-stabilized SARS-CoV-2 spike protein derived from the original Wuhan strain. About this clone itself: The target of this receptor is not known. No qualities accompany the bases; no much larger clone lies one base away.

The immunoSEQ Assay was used to sequence TCRbeta CDR3 regions. After extraction, genomic DNA underwent amplification by bias-controlled multiplex PCR, followed by high-throughput sequencing. The paper's processing steps were these. To quantify the absolute abundance of every unique TCRbeta CDR3 region, sequences were collapsed and filtered. Usable DNA was measured by amplifying reference genes present in all nucleated cells, and TCRbeta template counts were normalized to that usable DNA to estimate T cell fraction. Repertoire TCRs were annotated as SARS-CoV-2-specific when V gene, CDR3 amino acid sequence and J gene were exactly matched to a known reactive TCR set. The reference SARS-CoV-2 TCR set came from MIRA and was filtered for enrichment in COVID-19-positive ImmuneCODE repertoires, removing public or cross-reactive TCRs. Based on the MIRA antigens, annotated TCRs were further analysed at the level of specific ORF or position within ORF. Breadth was defined as the number of annotated unique rearrangements divided by the total number of unique productive rearrangements, and depth was defined as the summed frequency of the annotated unique rearrangements. TCR breadth was compared between groups using two-sided Wilcoxon rank-sum tests. Here the immuneACCESS table is served through TCRdb, limited to in-frame sequences with V and J called. Missing clones are a known gap in these copies; in checked studies unresolved V genes cover under half, and the rest lacks a known reason. V and J calls and clone size are as listed in that table; D and trimming were resolved from the DNA. For this sample the table gives fewer than 500,000 clones, of which 85% to 90% were detected only once. Of the sample, roughly 2.5% is held by the ten largest clones.

The source material was peripheral blood, sampled in a trial of Ad26.COV2.S vaccine versus placebo. This TCR came from a person aged 18-60 years who received the Ad26.COV2.S COVID-19 vaccine or a placebo.

The bases read TGTGCCAGCAGCTTATCCTCCTCCTCCACGGGAGCTAAGACCCAGTACTTC. It is translated as CASSLSSSSTGAKTQYF. The V and J genes are TRBV7-2 and TRBJ2-5, with a tentative D gene TRBD2 over 6 matching bases. V loses 2 bases, J loses 6 bases, and the germline ends lie 22 bases apart. The CDR3 goes from the cysteine to the phenylalanine over 17 residues. The DNA shown is the 51-base CDR3, in frame from base 1. From the germline V gene, CDR1 is SGHTA and CDR2 is FQGNSA.